This T cell receptor (beta chain) was found in a study of prognosis after radiotherapy for stage I lung cancer. Two-round multiplex PCR amplified TCR beta CDR3 from genomic DNA. First-round PCR employed TRBV- and TRBJ-specific primers for each gene. Via MiXCR, TCRdb re-called the multiplex PCR reads, giving one row per CDR3 protein. The table includes fewer than 65,000 distinct CDR3 sequences, about 37% detected once. This CDR3 contains 13 residues. V lost 4 bases and J 7 bases, leaving 11 bases between the germline ends. CDR1 SGHTA and CDR2 FQGNSA come from the germline V gene. This clonotype was seen at least ten times. Researchers took 4.5 to 6 milliliters of peripheral blood at each of two time points.

The receptor was derived from a donor of 50 years or more with non-small cell lung cancer. The sample here was PBMCs, taken before or after stereotactic body radiation therapy (not recorded which). The chain joins TRBV7-2 to TRBJ1-5, with a weak D call TRBD1 (6 bases). CDR3 sequence reads: CASSSDRQQPQHF. The CDR3 DNA reads TGTGCCAGCAGCTCCGACAGGCAACAGCCCCAGCATTTT.